This record concerns one TCR beta chain sequence. CDR1 ENHRY and CDR2 SYGVKD come from the germline V gene. The CDR3 contains 14 residues. Unmatched junction bases numbered 5, after V lost 7 bases and J lost 2 bases. These data come from a study of response to subunit inactivated influenza vaccine. TCRdb reprocessed the RT-PCR reads with MiXCR, giving one entry per CDR3 protein. The sample gives roughly 500,000 distinct CDR3 sequences, approximately 24% of which show up once; 2.5% to 3% is in the top ten. These data also formed part of another study, on T cells expressing NK-cell markers. This second study notes: UMIs accompanied the 5'RACE template switching by which TCR beta cDNA was made. Of eight sequenced donors, seven were HCMV-seropositive and one HCMV-seronegative. In several donors, dominant CD3+CD56+NKG2C+ clonotypes ranked among the top 10 CD8+ clonotypes. The same clonotypes also predominated in the CD3+CD56-NKG2C+ fraction of a handful of donors. Whether expanded NKG2C+ T cell clones were HCMV specific stayed uncertain.

The receptor's source is a man between 50 and 59 years old who received an inactivated influenza vaccine. V gene TRBV10-3 combines with J gene TRBJ2-5, with 9 bases fitting TRBD1. The input for sequencing was CD4+ T cells sorted from PBMCs, taken roughly 13 days after vaccination. The CDR3 DNA is TGTGCCATCACCTCGACAGGGGGACAAGAGACCCAGTACTTC. It codes for CAITSTGGQETQYF.